These 5 T cell receptor delta chains originate from one sample sequenced in a study of gamma-delta chains in newborns, infants, children. TCRdb fed the reads into CATT to redo clone calling. The sample has about 11,000 delta-chain clones; about 8.7% are singletons. The sequenced sample consisted of blood. Every receptor here comes from a child who was a newborn, infant or young child, either healthy, febrile or measles-vaccinated (not recorded which).

This clone occurred a few times. The V call is TRDV2, the J call TRDJ1, with 13 bases aligning to TRDD3. The J segment lost 0 bases and the V segment lost 3 bases, leaving 6 bases of the junction unmatched. CDR1 GEAIGNYY and CDR2 EKD come from the germline V gene. The CDR3 has 17 residues. CDR3 nucleotide sequence: TGTGCCTGTGACTACGTACTGGGGGATACGGACACCGATAAACTCATCTTT. Its translation is CACDYVLGDTDTDKLIF.

The rearrangement uses TRDV2 and TRDJ1; 7 bases align to TRDD3. As TCRdb names no J gene, one was assigned here on the basis of a DNA match to germline. With V trimmed by 4 bases and J by 0 bases, 13 bases remained unmatched. The length of the CDR3 is 17 residues. Germline values: CDR1 GEAIGNYY, CDR2 EKD. The CDR3 protein is CACELVGDTQYTDKLIF. In nucleotides, the CDR3 is TGTGCCTGTGAACTAGTGGGGGACACTCAATACACCGATAAACTCATCTTT.

The V gene is TRDV2, but the J gene lacks a call; TRDD3, as called in the table, went unchecked against the DNA. Germline V gene data show CDR1 as GEAIGNYY and CDR2 as EKD. This CDR3 spans 17 amino acids. CDR3 protein: CACDTVGDTQRSDKLIF. The CDR3 region has the DNA TGTGCCTGTGACACGGTGGGGGATACGCAAAGATCCGATAAGCTCATCTTT.

This clone appeared a few times. The chain joins TRDV2 to TRDJ1; 9 bases fit TRDD3. The germline V gene encodes CDR1 GEAIGNYY and CDR2 EKD. The J segment lost 0 bases and the V segment lost 3 bases, leaving 7 bases of the junction unmatched. The CDR3 spans 16 residues. Here the CDR3 DNA reads TGTGCCTGTGACCTACTGGGGGACTCGTACACCGATAAACTCATCTTT. Amino acid sequence: CACDLLGDSYTDKLIF.

This clone appeared a few times. The chain uses TRDV2 and TRDJ1; D unclear. CDR1 and CDR2 from the germline V gene are GEAIGNYY and EKD. Trimming cost V 0 bases and J 0 bases, with 16 bases left between them. The CDR3 is 17 amino acids. CDR3 protein: CACDTVSRTTDTDKLIF. The CDR3 coding sequence is TGTGCCTGTGACACCGTGTCGCGGACTACAGACACCGATAAACTCATCTTT.